Listed below are T cell receptor beta chains from one sample, sequenced in a study of Ad26.COV2.S vaccination and SARS-CoV-2 variants. Method: immunoSEQ multiplex PCR; TCRdb's copy keeps in-frame clones and lacks some. The sample shows more than 300,000 clones, approximately 86% of them seen only once. Sequenced material: peripheral blood, taken in a trial of Ad26.COV2.S vaccine versus placebo. These receptors were taken from a person aged 18-60 years who received the Ad26.COV2.S COVID-19 vaccine or a placebo. Each CDR3 is given with its conserved first and last residue. D genes are given only for firm matches.

v_call: TRBV7-2; j_call: TRBJ2-3; d_call: NA; cdr3_aa: CASSLTSGGTDTQYF; cdr3_nt: TGTGCCAGCAGCTTAACGTCAGGGGGGACAGATACGCAGTATTTT
v_call: TRBV4-3; j_call: TRBJ2-7; d_call: NA; cdr3_aa: CASSLGPAEQYF; cdr3_nt: TGCGCCAGCAGCCTCGGACCCGCCGAGCAGTACTTC
v_call: TRBV24-1; j_call: TRBJ2-3; d_call: NA; cdr3_aa: CATSRGASTDTQYF; cdr3_nt: TGTGCCACCAGTCGGGGGGCTAGCACAGATACGCAGTATTTT
v_call: TRBV11-1; j_call: TRBJ2-7; d_call: TRBD1; cdr3_aa: CASSLSGQGLGYEQYF; cdr3_nt: TGTGCCAGCAGCTTATCCGGACAGGGACTGGGATACGAGCAGTACTTC
v_call: TRBV28; j_call: TRBJ2-7; d_call: NA; cdr3_aa: CASRPQGGDFYEQYF; cdr3_nt: TGTGCCAGCAGACCCCAGGGGGGAGATTTCTACGAGCAGTACTTC
v_call: TRBV5-4; j_call: TRBJ1-4; d_call: TRBD1; cdr3_aa: CASSWGTGGTNEKLFF; cdr3_nt: TGTGCCAGCAGCTGGGGGACAGGTGGCACTAATGAAAAACTGTTTTTT
v_call: TRBV19; j_call: TRBJ1-5; d_call: TRBD1; cdr3_aa: CATSGTGAMRFNQPQHF; cdr3_nt: TGTGCCACCTCCGGGACAGGGGCTATGCGGTTCAATCAGCCCCAGCATTTT
v_call: TRBV5-1; j_call: TRBJ2-1; d_call: NA; cdr3_aa: CASSLGERGGNEQFF; cdr3_nt: TGCGCCAGCAGCTTGGGGGAGAGGGGCGGCAATGAGCAGTTCTTC
v_call: TRBV27; j_call: TRBJ2-3; d_call: NA; cdr3_aa: CASSFTYTDTQYF; cdr3_nt: TGTGCCAGCAGTTTCACTTACACAGATACGCAGTATTTT
v_call: TRBV7-2; j_call: TRBJ2-2; d_call: TRBD2; cdr3_aa: CASSSSGRGTGELFF; cdr3_nt: TGTGCCAGCAGCTCGAGCGGGAGAGGCACCGGGGAGCTGTTTTTT
v_call: TRBV10-1; j_call: TRBJ2-3; d_call: NA; cdr3_aa: CASRDNLEDTQYF; cdr3_nt: TGCGCCAGCAGGGACAACTTGGAGGATACGCAGTATTTT
v_call: TRBV18; j_call: TRBJ2-1; d_call: TRBD2; cdr3_aa: CASSPGLVASSYNEQFF; cdr3_nt: TGTGCCAGCTCACCCGGACTAGTAGCTAGCTCCTACAATGAGCAGTTCTTC
v_call: TRBV11-3; j_call: TRBJ2-2; d_call: TRBD2; cdr3_aa: CASSSTSGNTGELFF; cdr3_nt: TGTGCCAGCAGCTCGACTAGCGGGAACACCGGGGAGCTGTTTTTT
v_call: TRBV27; j_call: TRBJ2-1; d_call: NA; cdr3_aa: CASSLVLPIAYNEQFF; cdr3_nt: TGTGCCAGCAGCCTAGTTTTACCCATCGCCTACAATGAGCAGTTCTTC
v_call: TRBV12-3/TRBV12-4; j_call: TRBJ1-4; d_call: NA; cdr3_aa: CASSLAGNEKLFF; cdr3_nt: TGTGCCAGCAGTTTAGCCGGTAATGAAAAACTGTTTTTT
v_call: TRBV7-8; j_call: TRBJ1-4; d_call: TRBD1; cdr3_aa: CASSRTGANEKLFF; cdr3_nt: TGTGCCAGCAGTCGGACAGGGGCTAATGAAAAACTGTTTTTT